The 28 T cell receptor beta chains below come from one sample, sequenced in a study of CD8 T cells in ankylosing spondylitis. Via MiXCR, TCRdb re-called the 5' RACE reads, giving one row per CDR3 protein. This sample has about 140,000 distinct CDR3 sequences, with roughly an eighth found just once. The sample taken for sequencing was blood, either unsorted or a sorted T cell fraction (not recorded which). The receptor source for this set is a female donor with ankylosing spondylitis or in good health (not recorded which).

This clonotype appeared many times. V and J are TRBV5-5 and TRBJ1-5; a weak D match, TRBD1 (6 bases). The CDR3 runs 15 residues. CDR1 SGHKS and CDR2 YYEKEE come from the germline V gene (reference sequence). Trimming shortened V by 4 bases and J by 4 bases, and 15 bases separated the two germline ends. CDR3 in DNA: TGTGCCAGCAGCGACTACAGGGAAATGAATCAGCCCCAGCATTTT. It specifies CASSDYREMNQPQHF.

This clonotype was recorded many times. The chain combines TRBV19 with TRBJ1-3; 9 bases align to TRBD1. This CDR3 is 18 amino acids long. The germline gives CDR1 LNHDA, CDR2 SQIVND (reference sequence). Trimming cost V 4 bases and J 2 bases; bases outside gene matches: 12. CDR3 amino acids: CASSKGTGSVKAGNTIYF. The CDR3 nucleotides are TGTGCCAGTAGTAAGGGGACAGGGTCGGTAAAGGCTGGAAACACCATATATTTT. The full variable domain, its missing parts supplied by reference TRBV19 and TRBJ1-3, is DGGITQSPKYLFRKEGQNVTLSCEQNLNHDAMYWYRQDPGQGLRLIYYSQIVNDFQKGDIAEGYSVSREKKESFPLTVTSAQKNPTAFYLCASSKGTGSVKAGNTIYFGEGSWLTVV.

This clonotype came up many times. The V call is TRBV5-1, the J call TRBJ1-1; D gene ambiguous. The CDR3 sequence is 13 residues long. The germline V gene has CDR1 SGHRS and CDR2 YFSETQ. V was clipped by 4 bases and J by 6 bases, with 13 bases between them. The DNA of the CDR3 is TGCGCCAGCAGCCCTGGGGATGGGGCTGAAGCTTTCTTT. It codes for CASSPGDGAEAFF.

The DNA of the CDR3 is TGTGCCAGCAGTTGGGGCAATGAAAAACTGTTTTTT. Its translation: CASSWGNEKLFF. The chain carries TRBV12-3 or TRBV12-4 and TRBJ1-4; a weak D match, TRBD1 (5 bases). The CDR3 runs to 12 residues. With 4 bases removed from V and 5 bases from J, the gap between germline ends came to 5 bases.

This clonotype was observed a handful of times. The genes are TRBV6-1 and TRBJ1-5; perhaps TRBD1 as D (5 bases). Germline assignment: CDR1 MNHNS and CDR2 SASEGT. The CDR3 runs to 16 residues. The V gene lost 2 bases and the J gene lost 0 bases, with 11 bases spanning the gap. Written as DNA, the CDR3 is TGTGCCAGCAGTGAAAGGATGAGGGGTAGCAATCAGCCCCAGCATTTT. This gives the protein CASSERMRGSNQPQHF.

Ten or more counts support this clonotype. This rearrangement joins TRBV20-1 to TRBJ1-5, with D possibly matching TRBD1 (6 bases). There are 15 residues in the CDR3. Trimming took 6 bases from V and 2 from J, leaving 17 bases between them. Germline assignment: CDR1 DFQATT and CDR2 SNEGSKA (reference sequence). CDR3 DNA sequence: TGCAGTGCCAAGCGGGGGGCGCATGGCAATCAGCCCCAGCATTTT. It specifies CSAKRGAHGNQPQHF.

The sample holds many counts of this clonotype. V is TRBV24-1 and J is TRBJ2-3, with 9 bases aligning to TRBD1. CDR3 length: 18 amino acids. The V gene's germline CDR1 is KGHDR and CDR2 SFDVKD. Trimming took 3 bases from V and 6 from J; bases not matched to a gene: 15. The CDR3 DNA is TGTGCCACCAGTGATCCCCTAGCCGGGACAGGGCGCGCGGATACGCAGTATTTT. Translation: CATSDPLAGTGRADTQYF.

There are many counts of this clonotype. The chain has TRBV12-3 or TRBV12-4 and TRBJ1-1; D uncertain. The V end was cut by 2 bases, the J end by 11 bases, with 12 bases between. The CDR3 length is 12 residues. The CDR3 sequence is CASSLSAGGAFF. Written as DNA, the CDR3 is TGTGCCAGCAGTTTATCCGCAGGCGGCGCTTTCTTT.

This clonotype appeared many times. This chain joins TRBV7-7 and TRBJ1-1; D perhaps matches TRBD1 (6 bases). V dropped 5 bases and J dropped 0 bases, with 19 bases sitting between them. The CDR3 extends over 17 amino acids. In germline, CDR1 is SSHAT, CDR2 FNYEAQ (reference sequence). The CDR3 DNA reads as TGTGCCAGCAGCCCTTTGGAAGGGGGATACATGAACACTGAAGCTTTCTTT. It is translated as CASSPLEGGYMNTEAFF. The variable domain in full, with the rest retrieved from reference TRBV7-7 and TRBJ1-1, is GAGVSQSPRYKVTKRGQDVTLRCDPISSHATLYWYQQALGQGPEFLTYFNYEAQPDKSGLPSDRFSAERPEGSISTLTIQRTEQRDSAMYRCASSPLEGGYMNTEAFFGQGTRLTVV.

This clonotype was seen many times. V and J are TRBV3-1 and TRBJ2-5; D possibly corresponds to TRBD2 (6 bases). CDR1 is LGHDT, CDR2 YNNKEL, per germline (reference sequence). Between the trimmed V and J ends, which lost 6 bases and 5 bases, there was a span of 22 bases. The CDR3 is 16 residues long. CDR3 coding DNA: TGTGCCAGCAGGATGATGTTACCCCTTCGGGGGGAGACCCAGTACTTC. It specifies CASRMMLPLRGETQYF.

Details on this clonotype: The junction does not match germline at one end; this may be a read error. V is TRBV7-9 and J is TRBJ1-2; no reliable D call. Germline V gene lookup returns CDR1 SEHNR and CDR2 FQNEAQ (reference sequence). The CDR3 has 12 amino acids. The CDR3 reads CASSLMEGYGAF. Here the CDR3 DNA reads TGTGCCAGCAGCTTAATGGAGGGTTATGGCGCCTTC. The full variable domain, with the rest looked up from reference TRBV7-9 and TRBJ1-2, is DTGVSQNPRHKITKRGQNVTFRCDPISEHNRLYWYRQTLGQGPEFLTYFQNEAQLEKSRLLSDRFSAERPKGSFSTLEIQRTEQGDSAMYLCASSLMEGYGAFGSGTRLTVV.

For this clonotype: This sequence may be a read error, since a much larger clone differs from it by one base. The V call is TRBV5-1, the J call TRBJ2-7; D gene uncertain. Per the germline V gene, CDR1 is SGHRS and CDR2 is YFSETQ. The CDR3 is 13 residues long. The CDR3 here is CASSFDLHYEQNF. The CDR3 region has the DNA TGCGCCAGCAGCTTTGATTTGCACTACGAGCAGAACTTC.

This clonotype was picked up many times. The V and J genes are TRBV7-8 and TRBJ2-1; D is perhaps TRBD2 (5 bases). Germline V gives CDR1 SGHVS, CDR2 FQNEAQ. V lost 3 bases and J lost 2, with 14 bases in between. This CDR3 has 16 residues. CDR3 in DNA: TGTGCCAGCAGCTTGGCCCAAGGACTGACCTACAATGAGCAGTTCTTC. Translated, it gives CASSLAQGLTYNEQFF.

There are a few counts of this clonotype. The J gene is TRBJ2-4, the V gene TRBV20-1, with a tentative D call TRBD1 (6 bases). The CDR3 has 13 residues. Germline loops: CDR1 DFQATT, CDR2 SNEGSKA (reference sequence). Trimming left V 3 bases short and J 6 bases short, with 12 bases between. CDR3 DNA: TGCAGTGCTAGCAGGGGCCAAGGAAACATTCAGTACTTC. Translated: CSASRGQGNIQYF.

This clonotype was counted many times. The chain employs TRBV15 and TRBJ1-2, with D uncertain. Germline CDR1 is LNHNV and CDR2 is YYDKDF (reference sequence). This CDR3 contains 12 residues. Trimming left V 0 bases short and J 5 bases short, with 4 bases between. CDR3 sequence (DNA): TGTGCCACCAGCAGAGATGGGTATGGCTACACCTTC. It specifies CATSRDGYGYTF. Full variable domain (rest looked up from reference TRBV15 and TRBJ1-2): DAMVIQNPRYQVTQFGKPVTLSCSQTLNHNVMYWYQQKSSQAPKLLFHYYDKDFNNEADTPDNFQSRRPNTSFCFLDIRSPGLGDTAMYLCATSRDGYGYTFGSGTRLTVV.

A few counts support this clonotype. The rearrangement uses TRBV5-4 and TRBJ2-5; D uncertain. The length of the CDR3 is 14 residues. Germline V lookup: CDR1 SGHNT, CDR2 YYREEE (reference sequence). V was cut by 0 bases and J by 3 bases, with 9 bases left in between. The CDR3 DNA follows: TGTGCCAGCAGCTTGGAAACCGCGGAAGAGACCCAGTACTTC. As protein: CASSLETAEETQYF.

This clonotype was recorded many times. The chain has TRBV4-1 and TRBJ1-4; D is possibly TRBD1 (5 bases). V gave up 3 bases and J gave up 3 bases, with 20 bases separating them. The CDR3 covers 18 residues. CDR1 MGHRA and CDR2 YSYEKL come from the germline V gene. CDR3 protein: CASSQPGTKFGANEKLFF. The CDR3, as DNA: TGCGCCAGCAGCCAGCCCGGGACGAAGTTTGGAGCTAATGAAAAACTGTTTTTT.

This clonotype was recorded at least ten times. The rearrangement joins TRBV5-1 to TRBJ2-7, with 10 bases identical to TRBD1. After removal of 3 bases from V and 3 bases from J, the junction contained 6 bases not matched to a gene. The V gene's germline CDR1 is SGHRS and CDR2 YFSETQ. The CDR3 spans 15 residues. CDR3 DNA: TGCGCCAGCAGCTCAGGACAGGGGGGGTTCTACGAGCAGTACTTC. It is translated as CASSSGQGGFYEQYF.

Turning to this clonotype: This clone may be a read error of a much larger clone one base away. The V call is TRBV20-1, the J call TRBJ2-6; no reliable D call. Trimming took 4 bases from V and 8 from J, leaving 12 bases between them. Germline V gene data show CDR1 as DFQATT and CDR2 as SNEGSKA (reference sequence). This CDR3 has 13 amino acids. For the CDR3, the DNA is TGCAGTGCTACATCCAAAGGGACCAACGTCCTGACTTTC. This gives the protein CSATSKGTNVLTF.

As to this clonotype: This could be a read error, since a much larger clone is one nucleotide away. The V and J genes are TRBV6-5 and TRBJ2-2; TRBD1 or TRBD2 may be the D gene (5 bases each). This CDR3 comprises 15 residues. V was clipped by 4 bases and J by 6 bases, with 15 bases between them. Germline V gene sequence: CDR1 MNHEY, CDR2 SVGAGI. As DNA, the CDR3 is TGTGCCAGCAGTTGCTCGAGACGGGGCGCCGGGGAGCTGTTTTTT. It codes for CASSCSRRGAGELFF.

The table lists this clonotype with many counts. The CDR3 DNA reads TGTGCCACCAGTGATTGGGACACTAACTATGGCTACACCTTC. As protein: CATSDWDTNYGYTF. The V gene is TRBV24-1, the J gene TRBJ1-2; possible D gene TRBD1, 6 bases. The CDR3 is 14 amino acids. Per germline, CDR1 KGHDR and CDR2 SFDVKD. The V end lost 2 bases, the J end lost 0 bases, and 6 bases lay between the germline ends.

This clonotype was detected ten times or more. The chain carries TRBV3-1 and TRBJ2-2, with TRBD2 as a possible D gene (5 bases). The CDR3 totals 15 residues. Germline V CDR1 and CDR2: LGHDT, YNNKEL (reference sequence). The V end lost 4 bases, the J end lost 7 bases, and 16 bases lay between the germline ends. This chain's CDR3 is CASSPLDLAGGELFF. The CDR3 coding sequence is TGTGCCAGCAGCCCGCTGGACTTAGCAGGCGGGGAGCTGTTTTTT.

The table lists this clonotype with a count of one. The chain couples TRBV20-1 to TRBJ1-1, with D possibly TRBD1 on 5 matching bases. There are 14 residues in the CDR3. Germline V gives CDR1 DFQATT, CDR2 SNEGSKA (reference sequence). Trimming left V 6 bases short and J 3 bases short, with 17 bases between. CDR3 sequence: CSAPWGTGDTEAFF. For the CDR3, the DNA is TGCAGTGCCCCCTGGGGGACGGGAGACACTGAAGCTTTCTTT.

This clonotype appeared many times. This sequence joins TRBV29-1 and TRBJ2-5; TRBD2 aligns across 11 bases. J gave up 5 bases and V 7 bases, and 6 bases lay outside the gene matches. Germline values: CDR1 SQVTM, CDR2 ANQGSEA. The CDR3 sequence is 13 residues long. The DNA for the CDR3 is TGCAGCGCCGCTACTAGCGGGAGTGAGACCCAGTACTTC. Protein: CSAATSGSETQYF.

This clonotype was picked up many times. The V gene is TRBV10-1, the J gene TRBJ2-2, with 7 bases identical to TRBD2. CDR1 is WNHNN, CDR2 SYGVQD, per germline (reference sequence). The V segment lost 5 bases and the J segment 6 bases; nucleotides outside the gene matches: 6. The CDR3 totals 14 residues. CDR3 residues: CASSPGLVPGELFF. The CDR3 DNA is TGCGCCAGCAGTCCAGGACTAGTCCCCGGGGAGCTGTTTTTT.

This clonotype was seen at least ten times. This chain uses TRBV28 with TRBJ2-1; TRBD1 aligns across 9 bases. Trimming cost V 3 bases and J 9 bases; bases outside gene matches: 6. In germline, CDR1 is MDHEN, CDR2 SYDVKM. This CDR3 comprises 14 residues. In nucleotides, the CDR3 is TGTGCCAGCAGTTTCGGACAGGGGTGGGTTGAGCAGTTCTTC. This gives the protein CASSFGQGWVEQFF.

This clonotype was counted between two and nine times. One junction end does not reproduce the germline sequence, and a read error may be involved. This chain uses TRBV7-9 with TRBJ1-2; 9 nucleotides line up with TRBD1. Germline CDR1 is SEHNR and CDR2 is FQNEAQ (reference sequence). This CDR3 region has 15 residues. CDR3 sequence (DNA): TGTGCCAGCAGTATCACAGGGGGCCGGGACTATGGCGACACCTTC. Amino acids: CASSITGGRDYGDTF.

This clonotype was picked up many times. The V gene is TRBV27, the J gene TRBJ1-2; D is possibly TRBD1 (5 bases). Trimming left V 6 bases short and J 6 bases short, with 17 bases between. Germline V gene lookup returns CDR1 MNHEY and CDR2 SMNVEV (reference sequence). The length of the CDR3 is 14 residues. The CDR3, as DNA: TGTGCCAGCAGCCCTCATGACAGACCCCATGGCTACACCTTC. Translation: CASSPHDRPHGYTF.